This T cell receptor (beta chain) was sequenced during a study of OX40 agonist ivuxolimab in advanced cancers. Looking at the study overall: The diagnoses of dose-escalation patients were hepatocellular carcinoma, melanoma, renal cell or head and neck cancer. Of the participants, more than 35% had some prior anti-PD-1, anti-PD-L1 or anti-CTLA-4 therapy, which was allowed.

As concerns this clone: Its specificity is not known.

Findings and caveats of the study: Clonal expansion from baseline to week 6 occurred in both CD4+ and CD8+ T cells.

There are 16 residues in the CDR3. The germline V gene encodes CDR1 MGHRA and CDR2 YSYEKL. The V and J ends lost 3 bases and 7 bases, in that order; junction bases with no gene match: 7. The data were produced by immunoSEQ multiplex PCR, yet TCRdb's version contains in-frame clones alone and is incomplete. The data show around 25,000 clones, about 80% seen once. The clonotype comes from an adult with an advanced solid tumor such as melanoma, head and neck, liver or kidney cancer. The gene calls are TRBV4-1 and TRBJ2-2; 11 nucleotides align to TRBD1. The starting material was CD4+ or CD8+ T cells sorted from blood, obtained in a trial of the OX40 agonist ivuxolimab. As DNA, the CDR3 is TGCGCCAGCAGCCAGGAGGGACAGGGGGAAGACGGGGAGCTGTTTTTT. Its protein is CASSQEGQGEDGELFF.